This entry lists 17 T cell receptor beta chains sequenced from one sample in a study of T cells in women clearing cervical HPV infection. Measured with immunoSEQ multiplex PCR; TCRdb has only the in-frame clones, and not every one. The sample totals tens of thousands of clones; its top ten clones hold approximately 1%. Sequenced input: blood buffy coat. The receptors stem from a woman between 18 and 70 years old with a cervical HPV16 infection that either progressed to CIN3+ or cleared (not recorded which).

To note about this clone: The read ends 3 residues early relative to the CDR3; the germline J gene fills the gap. The chain recombines TRBV5-4 with TRBJ1-4; D unresolved. The CDR3 is made up of 14 amino acids. Deletions cut 0 bases from V and 2 bases from J, with 5 bases between. CDR1 is SGHNT, CDR2 YYREEE, per germline (reference sequence). This chain's CDR3 is CASSLGGTNEKLFF. Partial CDR3 DNA: TGTGCCAGCAGCTTGGGCGGGACTAATGAAAAA.

Details on this clone: The observed sequence ends 3 residues before the CDR3 terminus, with the missing tail filled in from the germline J gene. This sequence joins TRBV6-2 or TRBV6-3 and TRBJ2-6, with D possibly TRBD1 on 5 matching bases. The ends were cut back, 2 bases at V and 0 bases at J, with 11 bases in the middle. The CDR3 is made up of 17 amino acids. CDR1 is MNHEY and CDR2 is SVGEGT in the germline V gene. The CDR3 loop is CASSYRQPTSGANVLTF. CDR3 DNA (partial): TGTGCCAGCAGTTACAGACAGCCTACCTCTGGGGCCAACGTC.

Concerning this clone itself: The read finishes 3 residues shy of the CDR3 end, and the germline J gene is used to complete it. V gene TRBV19 combines with J gene TRBJ2-3, with D perhaps matching TRBD2 (5 bases). Germline-derived CDR1 and CDR2 are LNHDA and SQIVND (reference sequence). V was shortened by 3 bases and J by 4 bases, with 11 bases between the two germline ends. The CDR3 has 14 residues. The part of the CDR3 DNA that was read is TGTGCCAGTAGTATGAGCTTCGGGGCAGATACG. The encoded protein is CASSMSFGADT. In full, the CDR3 is CASSMSFGADTQYF. The variable domain in full, completed from reference TRBV19 and TRBJ2-3, reads DGGITQSPKYLFRKEGQNVTLSCEQNLNHDAMYWYRQDPGQGLRLIYYSQIVNDFQKGDIAEGYSVSREKKESFPLTVTSAQKNPTAFYLCASSMSFGADTQYFGPGTRLTVL.

To note about this clone: The DNA ends 3 residues before the CDR3 does, and the rest of the CDR3 is filled in from the germline J gene. The chain employs TRBV6-2 or TRBV6-3 and TRBJ2-3; 7 nucleotides align to TRBD2. CDR1 is MNHEY, CDR2 SVGEGT, per germline. The length of the CDR3 is 16 residues. This CDR3 reads CASTPILRGSNQPQYF. The covered CDR3 bases are TGTGCCAGCACCCCGATATTACGCGGGAGCAATCAGCCG.

To note about this clone: The read stops 3 residues short of the end of the CDR3; the missing end is completed from the germline J gene. V and J are TRBV19 and TRBJ2-3; D is possibly TRBD1 (5 bases). In germline, CDR1 is LNHDA, CDR2 SQIVND (reference sequence). CDR3 length equals 13 residues. This chain's CDR3 is CASSTSGKKTQYF. Partial CDR3 DNA: TGTGCCAGTAGTACATCAGGGAAAAAGACG. The full variable domain, in which reference TRBV19 and TRBJ2-3 provide the parts outside the CDR3, is DGGITQSPKYLFRKEGQNVTLSCEQNLNHDAMYWYRQDPGQGLRLIYYSQIVNDFQKGDIAEGYSVSREKKESFPLTVTSAQKNPTAFYLCASSTSGKKTQYFGPGTRLTVL.

Concerning this clone: The read gets to within 3 residues of the CDR3 end, and the germline J gene fills in the rest. The rearrangement links TRBV20-1 to TRBJ2-3; tentatively, D is TRBD2 (6 bases). CDR1 is DFQATT, CDR2 SNEGSKA, per germline (reference sequence). The CDR3 is 13 amino acids. V was trimmed by 6 bases and J by 3 bases, leaving 13 bases between them. CDR3 region: CSAALAATDTQYF. The sequenced CDR3 bases are TGCAGTGCCGCACTAGCAGCTACAGATACG.

A word on this clone: The read is 3 residues too short to cover the CDR3 end, so that end is filled in from the germline J gene. The rearrangement uses TRBV19 and TRBJ2-7; 9 bases line up with TRBD1. V shed 9 bases and J 2 bases; nucleotides not matched to a gene: 8. Looked up from germline, CDR1 is LNHDA and CDR2 is SQIVND (reference sequence). The CDR3 totals 14 residues. This CDR3 is CASRRQGGPYEQYF. The covered CDR3 bases are TGTGCCAGCCGTCGACAGGGGGGGCCCTACGAG.

Points on this clone: The CDR3 end falls 3 residues outside the read, so it is completed with the germline J gene. The rearrangement uses TRBV5-1 and TRBJ1-1, with TRBD1 identical over 7 bases. Unmatched junction bases numbered 19, after V lost 3 bases and J lost 5 bases. From germline, CDR1 is SGHRS and CDR2 YFSETQ. The CDR3 covers 18 residues. The CDR3 here is CASSWEGQPTSLDTEAFF. The sequenced part of the CDR3 DNA is TGCGCCAGCAGCTGGGAGGGACAGCCTACATCCCTGGATACTGAA.

A note on this clone: The CDR3 goes on 3 residues after the read ends, and that part is filled in from the germline J gene. The rearrangement links TRBV20-1 to TRBJ1-5; TRBD1 agrees at 8 bases. The CDR3 sequence is 15 residues long. Germline CDR1 is DFQATT and CDR2 is SNEGSKA (reference sequence). Trimming took 6 bases from V and 4 from J; bases not matched to a gene: 11. CDR3 loop: CSAEFAGQENQPQHF. The sequenced part of the CDR3 DNA is TGCAGTGCAGAATTCGCGGGACAGGAGAATCAGCCC.

CDR3 amino acids: CAIRGGNEQYF. CDR3 DNA, as far as it was read: TGTGCCATCAGGGGGGGGAACGAG. The chain recombines TRBV10-3 with TRBJ2-7, with 7 bases identical to TRBD2. The CDR3 goes on 3 residues after the read ends, and that part is filled in from the germline J gene. The CDR3 sequence is 11 residues long. V lost 6 bases, J lost 5 bases, and 1 base stayed unmatched. The germline CDR1 and CDR2 sequences are ENHRY and SYGVKD.

On this clone itself: The sequence runs out 3 residues before the end of the CDR3; the remainder is reconstructed from the germline J gene. The genes are TRBV6-1 and TRBJ1-2; the match to TRBD1 covers 7 bases. The J segment lost 4 bases and the V segment lost 3 bases, leaving 5 bases of the junction unmatched. Germline CDR1 and CDR2: MNHNS and SASEGT. This CDR3 has 14 amino acids. The CDR3 is CASSENRGPYGYTF. The CDR3 bases that were read are TGTGCCAGCAGTGAGAACAGGGGCCCCTATGGC.

Regarding this clone: The read finishes 3 residues shy of the CDR3 end, and the germline J gene is used to complete it. The chain uses TRBV4-1 and TRBJ2-5; the D is unclear. Between the trimmed V and J ends, which lost 0 bases and 2 bases, there was a span of 10 bases. This CDR3 has 15 amino acids. CDR1 MGHRA and CDR2 YSYEKL come from the germline V gene. This chain's CDR3 is CASSQDEILQETQYF. The DNA read from the CDR3 is TGCGCCAGCAGCCAAGATGAGATCCTACAAGAGACC.

Turning to this clone: The observed sequence ends 3 residues before the CDR3 terminus, with the missing tail filled in from the germline J gene. The chain is built from TRBV18 and TRBJ1-2; D is ambiguous. CDR3 length equals 14 residues. Germline assignment: CDR1 KGHSH and CDR2 LQKENI. The CDR3 bases that were read are TGTGCCAGCTCACCGAGAGACGGCACAGATACC. As protein: CASSPRDGTDT. The entire CDR3 reads CASSPRDGTDTYTF.

A remark on this clone: The CDR3 end falls 3 residues outside the read, so it is completed with the germline J gene. The gene calls are TRBV19 and TRBJ1-2; D perhaps matches TRBD1 (5 bases). The CDR3 has 16 residues. The germline V gene encodes CDR1 LNHDA and CDR2 SQIVND (reference sequence). The sequenced part of the CDR3 DNA is TGTGCCAGTAGTATAAGCCCTGGGGGGTTTACGTACGAC. Its protein is CASSISPGGFTYD. The whole CDR3 region reads CASSISPGGFTYDYTF.

Here the CDR3 reads CASSRTGDVSPLFF. CDR3 DNA (partial): TGCGCCAGCAGCCGGACAGGGGACGTTTCACCA. V usage is TRBV5-1 and J usage is TRBJ1-4, with 9 nucleotides matching TRBD1. The read ends 3 residues early relative to the CDR3; the germline J gene fills the gap. Germline V gives CDR1 SGHRS, CDR2 YFSETQ. The length of the CDR3 is 14 residues. The full variable domain, completed using reference TRBV5-1 and TRBJ1-4, is KAGVTQTPRYLIKTRGQQVTLSCSPISGHRSVSWYQQTPGQGLQFLFEYFSETQRNKGNFPGRFSGRQFSNSRSEMNVSTLELGDSALYLCASSRTGDVSPLFFGSGTQLSVL.

On this clone itself: The read is 3 residues too short to cover the CDR3 end, so that end is filled in from the germline J gene. The V call is TRBV14, the J call TRBJ2-7; 8 bases fit TRBD1. This CDR3 is 15 amino acids long. The germline CDR1 and CDR2 sequences are SGHDN and FVKESK. V lost 4 bases to trimming and J lost 1 base; unmatched junction nucleotides: 6. The sequenced part of the CDR3 DNA is TGTGCCAGCAGCCGAGGGACAGGCGCTTCCTACGAG. Protein product: CASSRGTGASYE. The full-length CDR3 reads as CASSRGTGASYEQYF.

About this clone: The sequence runs out 3 residues before the end of the CDR3; the remainder is reconstructed from the germline J gene. V is TRBV19 and J is TRBJ1-4; 10 bases align to TRBD1. The CDR3 runs 17 residues. Germline CDR1 LNHDA, CDR2 SQIVND (reference sequence). The CDR3 spells CASKDRGALSGANVLFF. The DNA read from the CDR3 is TGTGCCAGCAAGGACAGGGGGGCCCTCTCTGGGGCCAACGTA. Full variable domain (rest looked up from reference TRBV19 and TRBJ1-4): DGGITQSPKYLFRKEGQNVTLSCEQNLNHDAMYWYRQDPGQGLRLIYYSQIVNDFQKGDIAEGYSVSREKKESFPLTVTSAQKNPTAFYLCASKDRGALSGANVLFFGSGTQLSVL.